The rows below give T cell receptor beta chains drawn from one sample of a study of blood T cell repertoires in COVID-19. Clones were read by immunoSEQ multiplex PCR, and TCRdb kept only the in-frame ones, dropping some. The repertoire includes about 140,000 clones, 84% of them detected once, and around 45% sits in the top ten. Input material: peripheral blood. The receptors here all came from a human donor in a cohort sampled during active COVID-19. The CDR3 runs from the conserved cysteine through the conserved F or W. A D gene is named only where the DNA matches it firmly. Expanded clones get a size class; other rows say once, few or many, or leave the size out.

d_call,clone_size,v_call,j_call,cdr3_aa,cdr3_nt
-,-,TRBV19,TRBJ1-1,CASSRAGKNTEAFF,TGTGCCAGTAGTCGGGCGGGTAAGAACACTGAAGCTTTCTTT
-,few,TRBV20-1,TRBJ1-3,CSARVGNTIYF,TGCAGTGCTCGGGTTGGAAACACCATATATTTT
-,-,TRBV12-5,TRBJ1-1,CASGGRGMYTEAFF,TGTGCTAGTGGAGGGAGGGGGATGTACACTGAAGCTTTCTTT
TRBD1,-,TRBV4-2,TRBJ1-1,CASSQEVKGAETEAFF,TGTGCCAGCAGCCAAGAGGTTAAGGGGGCAGAGACTGAAGCTTTCTTT
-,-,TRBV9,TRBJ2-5,CASSVGLGGPRGETQYF,TGTGCCAGCAGCGTAGGCCTGGGCGGGCCTAGAGGAGAGACCCAGTACTTC
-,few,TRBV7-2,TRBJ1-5,CASSSAGAGQPQHF,TGTGCCAGCAGCTCCGCCGGGGCGGGGCAGCCCCAGCATTTT
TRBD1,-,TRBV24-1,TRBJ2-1,CATSDTGQGTNEQFF,TGTGCCACCAGTGATACGGGACAGGGAACCAATGAGCAGTTCTTC
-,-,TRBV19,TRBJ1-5,CASSIVLRQANSNQPQHF,TGTGCCAGTAGTATAGTCCTCAGGCAAGCAAATAGCAATCAGCCCCAGCATTTT
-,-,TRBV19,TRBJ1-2,CASSRGSGYTF,TGTGCCAGTAGCAGGGGAAGTGGCTACACCTTC
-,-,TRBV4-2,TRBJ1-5,CASSQITGALSNQPQHF,TGTGCCAGCAGCCAAATTACAGGAGCCCTTAGCAATCAGCCCCAGCATTTT
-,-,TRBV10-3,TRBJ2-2,CAISEAARLNTGELFF,TGTGCCATCAGTGAGGCGGCACGATTAAACACCGGGGAGCTGTTTTTT
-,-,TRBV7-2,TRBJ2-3,CASSLVGSGGESQYF,TGTGCCAGCAGCTTAGTGGGGTCGGGGGGCGAATCGCAGTATTTT
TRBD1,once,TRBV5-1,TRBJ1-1,CASSDTGETEAFF,TGCGCCAGCAGCGACACAGGGGAAACTGAAGCTTTCTTT
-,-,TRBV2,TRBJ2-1,CASSKGVGSYNEQFF,TGTGCCAGCAGTAAGGGGGTGGGCTCCTACAATGAGCAGTTCTTC
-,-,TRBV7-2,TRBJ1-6,CASSLPGLTLLHF,TGTGCCAGCAGCTTACCTGGATTGACACTTCTCCACTTT
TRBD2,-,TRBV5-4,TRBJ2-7,CASSLSASGGGYEQYF,TGTGCCAGCAGCTTGTCGGCTAGCGGGGGAGGCTACGAGCAGTACTTC
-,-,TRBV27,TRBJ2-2,CASSLRTQNTGELFF,TGTGCCAGCAGTTTAAGGACACAGAACACCGGGGAGCTGTTTTTT
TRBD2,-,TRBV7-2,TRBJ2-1,CASSPHGLAGVEQFF,TGTGCCAGCAGCCCTCACGGACTAGCGGGAGTTGAGCAGTTCTTC
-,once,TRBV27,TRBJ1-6,CASMTPGSHSPLHF,TGTGCCAGCATGACCCCGGGTTCCCATTCACCCCTCCACTTT
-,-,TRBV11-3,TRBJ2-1,CASSSTRVRSYNEQFF,TGTGCCAGCAGCTCCACGCGGGTACGCTCCTACAATGAGCAGTTCTTC
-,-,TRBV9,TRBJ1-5,CASSVGGAGPQHF,TGTGCCAGCAGCGTAGGAGGCGCGGGGCCCCAGCATTTT
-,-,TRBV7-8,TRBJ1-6,CASRPGWDTDSPLHF,TGTGCCAGCAGACCAGGGTGGGACACCGATTCACCCCTCCACTTT
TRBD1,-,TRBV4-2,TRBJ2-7,CASSPNRGATSYEQYF,TGTGCCAGCAGCCCCAACAGGGGTGCAACCTCCTACGAGCAGTACTTC
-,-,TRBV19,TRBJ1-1,CASTTGAALNTEAFF,TGTGCCAGTACCACCGGCGCGGCCCTGAACACTGAAGCTTTCTTT
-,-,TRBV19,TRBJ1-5,CASSISNNQPQHF,TGTGCCAGTAGTATTAGTAACAATCAGCCCCAGCATTTT
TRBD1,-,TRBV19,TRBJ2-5,CASSRQGETQYF,TGTGCCAGTAGTCGACAGGGGGAGACCCAGTACTTC
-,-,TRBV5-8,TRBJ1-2,CASSLLKSPSGYTF,TGTGCCAGCAGCTTGTTAAAATCGCCGAGCGGCTACACCTTC
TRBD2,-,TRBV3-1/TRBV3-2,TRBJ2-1,CASSATSGSSYNEQFF,TGTGCCAGCAGCGCGACTAGCGGGAGCTCCTACAATGAGCAGTTCTTC
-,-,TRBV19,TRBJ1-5,CASSTGWAQPQHF,TGTGCCAGTAGTACAGGGTGGGCTCAGCCCCAGCATTTT
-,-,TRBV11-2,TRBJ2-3,CASSSGTPTDTQYF,TGTGCCAGCAGCTCCGGGACTCCCACAGATACGCAGTATTTT
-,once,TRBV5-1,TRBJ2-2,CASSLDPGTNTGELFF,TGCGCCAGCAGCTTGGATCCAGGAACGAACACCGGGGAGCTGTTTTTT
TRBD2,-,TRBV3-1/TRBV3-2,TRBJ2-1,CASSQPAIPGLAGGRCDEQFF,TGTGCCAGCAGCCAACCTGCGATCCCGGGACTAGCGGGAGGTCGGTGCGATGAGCAGTTCTTC
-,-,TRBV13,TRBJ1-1,CASSSQGNTEAFF,TGTGCCAGCAGCTCTCAGGGTAACACTGAAGCTTTCTTT
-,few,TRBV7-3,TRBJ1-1,CASSLWPGEAFF,TGTGCCAGCAGCTTATGGCCGGGTGAAGCTTTCTTT
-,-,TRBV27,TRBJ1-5,CASRGTRGARSNQPQHF,TGTGCCAGCAGGGGGACACGAGGGGCGAGGAGCAATCAGCCCCAGCATTTT
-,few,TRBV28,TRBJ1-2,CASRPTGRDGYTF,TGTGCCAGCAGACCTACAGGGCGGGATGGCTACACCTTC
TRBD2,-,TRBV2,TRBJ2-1,CASSEWASGGSTKDEQFF,TGTGCCAGCAGTGAATGGGCTAGCGGGGGCTCCACCAAGGATGAGCAGTTCTTC
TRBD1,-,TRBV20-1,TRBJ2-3,CSADRDRTQYF,TGCAGTGCAGACCGGGACAGGACGCAGTATTTT
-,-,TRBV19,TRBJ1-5,CASQNGNSNQPQHF,TGTGCCAGCCAAAACGGGAATAGCAATCAGCCCCAGCATTTT
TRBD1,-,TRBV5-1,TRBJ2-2,CASSPGQGIGGELFF,TGCGCCAGCAGCCCGGGACAGGGGATTGGCGGGGAGCTGTTTTTT
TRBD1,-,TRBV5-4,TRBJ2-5,CASSLEGALETQYF,TGTGCCAGCAGCTTGGAGGGGGCGCTTGAGACCCAGTACTTC
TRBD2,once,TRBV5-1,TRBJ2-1,CASSSKLAGDLVDEQFF,TGCGCCAGCAGCTCAAAACTAGCGGGAGATCTAGTCGATGAGCAGTTCTTC
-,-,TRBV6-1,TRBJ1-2,CASSEAGSVYGYTF,TGTGCCAGCAGTGAGGCAGGGTCGGTCTATGGCTACACCTTC
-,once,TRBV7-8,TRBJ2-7,CASSPNVGGYEQYF,TGTGCCAGCAGCCCAAATGTGGGGGGCTACGAGCAGTACTTC
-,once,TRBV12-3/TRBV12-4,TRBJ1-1,CASSFMNTEAFF,TGTGCCAGCAGTTTTATGAACACTGAAGCTTTCTTT
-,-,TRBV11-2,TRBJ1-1,CASSALGGGAFF,TGTGCCAGCAGCGCTCTCGGGGGTGGGGCTTTCTTT
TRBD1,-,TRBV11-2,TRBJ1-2,CASSVQGAGGYTF,TGTGCCAGCAGCGTACAGGGGGCCGGTGGCTACACCTTC
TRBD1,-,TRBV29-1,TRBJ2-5,CSVRQGPQETQYF,TGCAGCGTCCGACAGGGGCCTCAGGAGACCCAGTACTTC
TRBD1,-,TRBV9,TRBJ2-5,CASSPPTGVETQYF,TGTGCCAGCAGCCCCCCGACAGGGGTAGAGACCCAGTACTTC
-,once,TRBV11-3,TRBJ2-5,CASTKRGETQYF,TGTGCCAGCACCAAAAGGGGTGAGACCCAGTACTTC